The 4 T cell receptor beta chains given below trace back to one sample, sequenced in a study of control samples from healthy donors and cancer patients (dated by TCRdb to 2018 to 2021). The library was made by the immunoSEQ multiplex PCR assay. As stored in TCRdb, this immuneACCESS dataset retains in-frame rearrangements with V and J assigned. A fraction of the clones does not appear; measured against another copy, unresolved V genes explain less than half of the discrepancy, and the remainder lacks a known reason. The sample table contains approximately 82,000 clones; only one count was recorded for around 94% of them. Around 4.7% of the sample comes from the top ten. Input material: blood. These receptors came from a woman aged 18-29 years in good health.

The V call is TRBV3-1 (or the pseudogene TRBV3-2), the J call TRBJ2-7, with TRBD1 matching over 10 bases. The CDR3 loop spans 17 amino acids. V lost 3 bases and J lost 4; bases outside the gene matches: 12. Germline CDR1 LGHDT, CDR2 YNNKEL (reference sequence). The DNA for the CDR3 is TGTGCCAGCAGCCATCGACAGGGGGCGAAATATACTTACGAGCAGTACTTC. This codes for CASSHRQGAKYTYEQYF.

The chain links TRBV28 to TRBJ2-7; no clear D gene. Trimming took off 3 bases at V and 6 bases at J, with 6 bases between the two ends. The CDR3 length is 11 residues. CDR1 MDHEN and CDR2 SYDVKM come from the germline V gene. The CDR3 region is CASSFPSEQYF. CDR3 in DNA: TGTGCCAGCAGTTTTCCTAGCGAGCAGTACTTC.

The chain carries TRBV19 and TRBJ2-2, with 8 bases that match TRBD1. The CDR3 has 14 residues. CDR1 is LNHDA and CDR2 is SQIVND in the germline V gene (reference sequence). Germline trimming cut 5 bases from V and 5 bases from J; bases unmatched to any gene: 4. The CDR3 DNA follows: TGTGCCAGTAGTGTCGACAGGGGAACCGGGGAGCTGTTTTTT. This gives the protein CASSVDRGTGELFF.

The gene calls are TRBV6-5 and TRBJ1-1; no firm D call. The CDR3 has 16 amino acids. Trimming removed 0 bases at V and 2 bases at J, with 13 bases between. The germline V gene encodes CDR1 MNHEY and CDR2 SVGAGI. The CDR3 sequence is CASSYSIGGGNTEAFF. CDR3 coding DNA: TGTGCCAGCAGTTACTCGATTGGTGGCGGTAACACTGAAGCTTTCTTT.